This T cell receptor (beta chain) emerged from a study of blood T cell repertoires in COVID-19. Overall study: Sample material is recorded as cDNA or gDNA derived from T cells, B-cell-depleted T cells, or PBMCs.

As handled by the study authors: It was from reference gene primer amplification that nucleated cell counts were estimated. Clones were sequenced by immunoSEQ multiplex PCR, and TCRdb holds only the in-frame ones, with some missing. D and trimming come from the DNA, and the V and J calls and clone size come from that table. This repertoire shows more than 300,000 clones, 87% found once; its top ten account for approximately 5%. V was pared by 0 bases and J by 12 bases, with 17 bases between. The CDR3 covers 14 residues. Per germline, CDR1 MNHEY and CDR2 SVGAGI. Living in roughly 23 US areas, the participants were between roughly 18 and 89 years of age. Recovered Cohort 3 donors showed two negative PCRs, clearance, or symptom resolution.

V usage is TRBV6-5 and J usage is TRBJ1-2; perhaps TRBD1 as D (6 bases). The source material was PBMCs or T cells enriched from blood (not recorded which). The TCR sequence derives from a woman in her 30s who had recovered from COVID-19. The CDR3 DNA reads as TGTGCCAGCAGTTACTCGGACAGCCTCCCCAATCACACCTTC. It yields the protein CASSYSDSLPNHTF.